One and the same sample provided the 10 T cell receptor beta chains below, sequenced in a study of neoadjuvant anti-PD-1 for oral cavity cancer. Generated by immunoSEQ multiplex PCR, the TCRdb table keeps only in-frame clones and is missing some. The data contain 30,000 to 35,000 clones, about 86% of them singletons. The material sequenced was PBMCs, taken before nivolumab (anti-PD-1) treatment. The receptors come from a person aged 35 to 85 with oral cavity squamous cell carcinoma.

The chain carries TRBV7-2 and TRBJ2-6, with TRBD2 as a possible D gene (6 bases). Between the trimmed V and J ends, which lost 7 bases and 2 bases, there was a span of 9 bases. CDR1 is SGHTA, CDR2 FQGNSA, per germline. The CDR3 consists of 14 residues. CDR3 amino acids: CASNGGPGANVLTF. The CDR3, as DNA: TGTGCCAGCAATGGAGGGCCTGGGGCCAACGTCCTGACTTTC.

The gene calls are TRBV7-8 and TRBJ2-2, with D hard to call. Germline CDR1 and CDR2: SGHVS and FQNEAQ. The V end lost 0 bases, the J end lost 4 bases, and 12 bases lay between the germline ends. This CDR3 region has 16 residues. The CDR3 loop is CASSLASVRATGELFF. The DNA for the CDR3 is TGTGCCAGCAGCTTAGCGTCGGTCAGAGCCACCGGGGAGCTGTTTTTT.

The chain is built from TRBV7-9 and TRBJ1-6; D is unresolved. This CDR3 comprises 14 residues. Germline CDR1 and CDR2: SEHNR and FQNEAQ (reference sequence). Trimming cost V 3 bases and J 9 bases, with 12 bases left between them. The chain's CDR3 is CASSFPGVGSPLHF. The CDR3 nucleotides read TGTGCCAGCAGCTTTCCAGGTGTGGGTTCACCCCTCCACTTT.

V and J are TRBV6-5 and TRBJ1-2, with 7 bases fitting TRBD1. CDR1 MNHEY and CDR2 SVGAGI come from the germline V gene. Losses at the gene ends were 5 bases for V and 4 bases for J; bases not matched to a gene: 7. The length of the CDR3 is 14 residues. The CDR3 DNA is TGTGCCAGCAGTGAGGGGACAGATTTCTATGGCTACACCTTC. It specifies CASSEGTDFYGYTF.

In its sample, this clone was seen once. This chain uses TRBV18 with TRBJ2-7; 8 bases map to TRBD1. The junction had 12 bases not matched to a gene; V was cut back by 3 bases and J by 2 bases. The CDR3 spans 17 residues. Per germline, CDR1 KGHSH and CDR2 LQKENI. The CDR3 sequence is CASSPMKEQGVAYEQYF. Here the CDR3 DNA reads TGTGCCAGCTCACCCATGAAGGAACAGGGGGTCGCCTACGAGCAGTACTTC. Full variable domain (missing parts from reference TRBV18 and TRBJ2-7): NAGVMQNPRHLVRRRGQEARLRCSPMKGHSHVYWYRQLPEEGLKFMVYLQKENIIDESGMPKERFSAEFPKEGPSILRIQQVVRGDSAAYFCASSPMKEQGVAYEQYFGPGTRLTVT.

The CDR3 protein is CASSESPSGGAYEQYF. The CDR3 coding sequence is TGTGCCAGCAGTGAATCCCCCAGCGGGGGGGCCTACGAGCAGTACTTC. The gene calls are TRBV6-1 and TRBJ2-7; 10 bases map to TRBD2. This CDR3 region has 16 residues. Germline V CDR1 and CDR2: MNHNS, SASEGT. V lost 2 bases and J lost 2; bases outside the gene matches: 6.

This chain joins TRBV5-6 and TRBJ2-6; the match to TRBD1 covers 7 bases. This CDR3 is 17 amino acids long. CDR1 is SGHDT, CDR2 YYEEEE, per germline. Unmatched junction bases numbered 9, after V lost 5 bases and J lost 1 base. CDR3 nucleotides: TGTGCCAGCAGTGCGACAGGGTTGCTTTCTGGGGCCAACGTCCTGACTTTC. Protein product: CASSATGLLSGANVLTF.

This clone was seen a handful of times. The DNA for the CDR3 is TGCAGCGTCCGGGATGGTCTTAGTGGTTACGAGCAGTACTTC. Translated, it gives CSVRDGLSGYEQYF. The rearrangement uses TRBV29-1 and TRBJ2-7; D might be TRBD2 (5 bases). V was pared by 6 bases and J by 4 bases, with 19 bases between. This CDR3 has 14 residues. The germline gives CDR1 SQVTM, CDR2 ANQGSEA.

By frequency in the sample, this clone is medium-sized. V is TRBV13 and J is TRBJ1-1, with D unclear. The CDR3 is made up of 19 amino acids. The germline gives CDR1 PRHDT, CDR2 FYEKMQ (reference sequence). Between the trimmed V and J ends, which lost 4 bases and 0 bases, there was a span of 24 bases. CDR3: CASSSEQFRVGLVNTEAFF. The DNA of the CDR3 is TGTGCCAGCAGCTCAGAACAGTTCCGGGTCGGCTTGGTGAACACTGAAGCTTTCTTT.

The CDR3 DNA sequence: TGTGCCAGCAGCGTGAACAGTTGGGCAGAGACCCAGTACTTC. Protein product: CASSVNSWAETQYF. V gene TRBV9 combines with J gene TRBJ2-5; the D is unclear. CDR1 and CDR2 from the germline V gene are SGDLS and YYNGEE. The CDR3 loop spans 14 amino acids. V was clipped by 2 bases and J by 4 bases, with 12 bases between them.